These 26 T cell receptor beta chains share one sample of origin, sequenced in a study of cytomegalovirus exposure and HLA in healthy donors. PCR involved 60 Vbeta and 13 Jbeta primers. Clones were read by immunoSEQ multiplex PCR, and TCRdb kept only the in-frame ones, dropping some. The data show some 98,000 clones, approximately 71% seen once. The sequenced sample consisted of PBMCs. The receptors here all came from a female donor in good health and CMV-seronegative.

This clone occurred once. The chain carries TRBV7-6 and TRBJ2-7, with TRBD1 as a possible D gene (5 bases). There are 15 residues in the CDR3. The V gene's germline CDR1 is SGHVS and CDR2 FNYEAQ. V lost 0 bases and J 1 base, leaving 10 bases between the germline ends. The CDR3 nucleotides read TGTGCCAGCAGCTTAGCTTCAGGGTTGTCCTACGAGCAGTACTTC. It translates to CASSLASGLSYEQYF.

This chain connects TRBV14 to TRBJ1-2; 8 bases align to TRBD1. CDR1 is SGHDN, CDR2 FVKESK, per germline. This CDR3 has 15 residues. The ends lost 3 bases at V and 2 bases at J; junction bases unmatched: 5. The CDR3 DNA is TGTGCCAGCAGCCAGCCCGGGACAGGAAACTATGGCTACACCTTC. It is translated as CASSQPGTGNYGYTF.

The chain combines TRBV29-1 with TRBJ2-7; no firm D call. Germline CDR1 is SQVTM and CDR2 is ANQGSEA. The CDR3 contains 11 residues. Trimming pared 7 bases from V and 1 base from J, leaving 8 bases between. The CDR3 loop is CSAVESYEQYF. CDR3 bases: TGCAGCGCCGTAGAGTCCTACGAGCAGTACTTC.

The chain employs TRBV30 and TRBJ2-7; weak D call: TRBD1 (6 bases). V was shortened by 0 bases and J by 0 bases, with 18 bases between the two germline ends. This CDR3 is 17 amino acids long. Germline-derived CDR1 and CDR2 are GTSNPN and SVGIG (reference sequence). CDR3 nucleotide sequence: TGTGCCTGGAGTGTACTGTTCGGACAGACCTTCTCCTACGAGCAGTACTTC. Translating it yields CAWSVLFGQTFSYEQYF.

The rearrangement joins TRBV11-3 to TRBJ1-1; weak D call: TRBD1 (5 bases). This CDR3 comprises 14 residues. The V and J ends lost 6 bases and 1 base respectively, with 12 bases between them. In germline, CDR1 is SGHNT, CDR2 YENEEA. CDR3 DNA: TGTGCCAGCAGTCCCCAGGGTCCGAACACTGAAGCTTTCTTT. It specifies CASSPQGPNTEAFF.

The V and J genes are TRBV5-1 and TRBJ1-2; possibly TRBD1 for D (6 bases). The V end was cut by 2 bases, the J end by 4 bases, with 12 bases between. This CDR3 has 14 amino acids. Germline assignment: CDR1 SGHRS and CDR2 YFSETQ. The DNA for the CDR3 is TGCGCCAGCAGCTTAAGACAGGCAGGCTATGGCTACACCTTC. As protein: CASSLRQAGYGYTF. The full variable domain, rest sourced from reference TRBV5-1 and TRBJ1-2, is KAGVTQTPRYLIKTRGQQVTLSCSPISGHRSVSWYQQTPGQGLQFLFEYFSETQRNKGNFPGRFSGRQFSNSRSEMNVSTLELGDSALYLCASSLRQAGYGYTFGSGTRLTVV.

This clone has just one count. The gene calls are TRBV28 and TRBJ1-5, with TRBD1 matching 11 bases. In germline, CDR1 is MDHEN, CDR2 SYDVKM. This CDR3 is 17 amino acids long. J lost 1 base, V lost 8 bases, and 10 bases had no gene match. This CDR3 reads CASRPGTGGWSNQPQHF. CDR3 bases: TGTGCCAGCCGCCCTGGGACAGGGGGTTGGAGCAATCAGCCCCAGCATTTT.

The chain is built from TRBV19 and TRBJ2-1; 12 positions match TRBD2. The V segment lost 5 bases and the J segment 0 bases; nucleotides outside the gene matches: 5. CDR3 length: 17 amino acids. CDR1 is LNHDA and CDR2 is SQIVND in the germline V gene (reference sequence). The CDR3 bases are TGTGCCAGTAGTCCTACTAGCGGGAGGACCTCCTACAATGAGCAGTTCTTC. Translation gives CASSPTSGRTSYNEQFF.

The genes are TRBV15 and TRBJ2-7; TRBD2 agrees at 7 bases. The germline V gene has CDR1 LNHNV and CDR2 YYDKDF (reference sequence). J lost 5 bases, V lost 1 base, and 11 bases had no gene match. This CDR3 is 16 amino acids long. The CDR3 region has the DNA TGTGCCACCAGCAGAGCCCCACTAAGACTAGCAAACGAGCAGTACTTC. Amino acid sequence: CATSRAPLRLANEQYF.

This clone was counted between two and nine times. CDR3 region: CASSSGLAESRETQYF. The DNA for the CDR3 is TGTGCCAGCAGCTCGGGACTAGCGGAGTCTCGGGAGACCCAGTACTTC. The chain uses TRBV5-4 and TRBJ2-5; 11 bases agree with TRBD2. The CDR3 sequence is 16 residues long. V trimming: 3 bases; J trimming: 5 bases; junction bases outside the gene matches: 9. The germline V gene encodes CDR1 SGHNT and CDR2 YYREEE (reference sequence).

This clone was detected only a few times. This chain connects TRBV6-1 to TRBJ1-2; no clear D gene. The CDR3 totals 13 residues. The germline V and J ends were trimmed by 5 bases and 7 bases, with 14 bases remaining between them. Germline V gene sequence: CDR1 MNHNS, CDR2 SASEGT. CDR3 amino acids: CASSLGVAGGYTF. The CDR3 DNA is TGTGCCAGCAGTCTTGGGGTCGCGGGTGGCTACACCTTC.

The chain is built from TRBV6-5 and TRBJ1-2; D is unclear. CDR1 is MNHEY, CDR2 SVGAGI, per germline. The CDR3 totals 14 residues. V lost 2 bases to trimming and J lost 4 bases, with 11 bases between them. CDR3 residues: CASSYAGRGYGYTF. CDR3 nucleotides: TGTGCCAGCAGTTACGCGGGTCGAGGCTATGGCTACACCTTC.

The chain employs TRBV4-1 and TRBJ1-1; no reliable D call. CDR3 length equals 17 residues. Trimming stripped 4 bases from V and 0 bases from J, with 18 bases between. Per the germline V gene, CDR1 is MGHRA and CDR2 is YSYEKL. The chain's CDR3 is CASSPHSGRVMNTEAFF. The CDR3 nucleotides are TGCGCCAGCAGCCCACACTCGGGGAGGGTTATGAACACTGAAGCTTTCTTT.

The chain combines TRBV27 with TRBJ1-5; D is undetermined. This CDR3 comprises 12 residues. Germline V gene sequence: CDR1 MNHEY, CDR2 SMNVEV (reference sequence). V was cut by 6 bases and J by 5 bases, with 8 bases left in between. CDR3: CASSPTHQPQHF. The CDR3 DNA follows: TGTGCCAGCAGCCCGACACATCAGCCCCAGCATTTT.

The rearrangement links TRBV19 to TRBJ2-7, with 12 bases that match TRBD1. The length of the CDR3 is 14 residues. Germline V gene data show CDR1 as LNHDA and CDR2 as SQIVND (reference sequence). The V and J ends lost 5 bases and 4 bases, in that order; junction bases with no gene match: 3. Written as DNA, the CDR3 is TGTGCCAGTAGTCAGGGACAGGGGGCGTACGAGCAGTACTTC. As protein: CASSQGQGAYEQYF.

The chain links TRBV16 to TRBJ1-3; 9 nucleotides align to TRBD1. The CDR3 runs 16 residues. The J segment lost 4 bases and the V segment lost 4 bases, leaving 8 bases of the junction unmatched. Germline V CDR1 and CDR2: KGHSY, FQNENV. The CDR3 protein is CASSPSGQGRGNTIYF. The CDR3 coding sequence is TGTGCCAGCAGCCCCTCGGGACAGGGCCGAGGAAACACCATATATTTT.

The chain uses TRBV11-3 and TRBJ2-7; weak D call: TRBD1 (6 bases). The V gene's germline CDR1 is SGHNT and CDR2 YENEEA. Trimming cost V 6 bases and J 0 bases, with 15 bases left between them. The CDR3 runs 15 residues. CDR3 loop: CASSRSTGSSYEQYF. In nucleotides, the CDR3 is TGTGCCAGCAGTCGATCGACAGGTTCCTCCTACGAGCAGTACTTC.

J is TRBJ2-3 and V is TRBV13; 11 positions agree with TRBD2. Per the germline V gene, CDR1 is PRHDT and CDR2 is FYEKMQ (reference sequence). The CDR3 totals 16 residues. Trimming removed 3 bases from V and 4 bases from J; junction bases left unmatched: 6. The CDR3, as DNA: TGTGCCAGCAGCTTTCAGACTAGCGGGACGCCAGATACGCAGTATTTT. The encoded protein is CASSFQTSGTPDTQYF.

This clone came up once. This sequence joins TRBV14 and TRBJ2-4; maybe TRBD2 (6 bases). V was clipped by 0 bases and J by 2 bases, with 8 bases between them. Germline loops: CDR1 SGHDN, CDR2 FVKESK. The CDR3 is 15 residues long. CDR3 DNA sequence: TGTGCCAGCAGCCAAGACGCGGGGACCAAAAACATTCAGTACTTC. Amino acids: CASSQDAGTKNIQYF.

The chain is built from TRBV4-2 and TRBJ1-5, with D possibly being TRBD1 (5 bases). CDR3 length equals 16 residues. CDR1 is LGHNA, CDR2 YNFKEQ, per germline. Trimming took 1 base from V and 0 from J, leaving 10 bases between them. The CDR3 DNA reads as TGTGCCAGCAGCCAAGGCAGGGTCTATAGCAATCAGCCCCAGCATTTT. Translated, it gives CASSQGRVYSNQPQHF.

The chain combines TRBV7-9 with TRBJ1-1; maybe TRBD1 (5 bases). The CDR3 is 16 amino acids. V lost 4 bases to trimming and J lost 2 bases, with 17 bases between them. Germline values: CDR1 SEHNR, CDR2 FQNEAQ (reference sequence). The CDR3 reads CASSSQVGKGNTEAFF. The CDR3 coding sequence is TGTGCCAGCAGCTCACAGGTTGGGAAGGGTAACACTGAAGCTTTCTTT.

The chain links TRBV9 to TRBJ2-7; D is perhaps TRBD1 (6 bases). V was cut by 0 bases and J by 5 bases, with 9 bases left in between. The CDR3 has 13 residues. Germline V CDR1 and CDR2: SGDLS, YYNGEE. The CDR3 DNA reads TGTGCCAGCAGCGTAGTGTCAGGGGACGAGCAGTACTTC. It codes for CASSVVSGDEQYF.

V and J are TRBV5-1 and TRBJ2-1; 14 nucleotides align to TRBD2. The CDR3 sequence is 15 residues long. Germline-derived CDR1 and CDR2 are SGHRS and YFSETQ. Losses at the gene ends were 4 bases for V and 8 bases for J; bases not matched to a gene: 5. The CDR3 spells CASSVTSGRVHEQFF. The DNA for the CDR3 is TGCGCCAGCAGCGTGACTAGCGGGAGGGTGCATGAGCAGTTCTTC.

V is TRBV7-6 and J is TRBJ1-3, with 7 nucleotides matching TRBD1. Germline CDR1 is SGHVS and CDR2 is FNYEAQ. Trimming at V came to 6 bases and at J to 4 bases, leaving 3 bases not matched to a gene. The CDR3 length is 13 residues. Written as DNA, the CDR3 is TGTGCCAGCAGTCTGGACAGGGGAAACACCATATATTTT. This codes for CASSLDRGNTIYF.

The chain combines TRBV6-5 with TRBJ1-1; TRBD1 might be the D (5 bases). Trimming removed 5 bases from V and 3 bases from J, with 10 bases in between. Germline lookup yields CDR1 MNHEY and CDR2 SVGAGI. The CDR3 length is 13 residues. As DNA, the CDR3 is TGTGCCAGCAGTGTCAGGGCCTACACTGAAGCTTTCTTT. This gives the protein CASSVRAYTEAFF.

The J gene is TRBJ2-3, the V gene TRBV9; D not resolved. Germline V gene lookup returns CDR1 SGDLS and CDR2 YYNGEE. The CDR3 totals 16 residues. V was shortened by 0 bases and J by 0 bases, with 11 bases between the two germline ends. CDR3 DNA: TGTGCCAGCAGCGTAGGAAAGTCGACTAGCACAGATACGCAGTATTTT. This gives the protein CASSVGKSTSTDTQYF.